This T cell receptor (beta chain) was sequenced for a study of cytomegalovirus exposure and HLA in healthy donors. The CDR3 has 16 amino acids. Germline-derived CDR1 and CDR2 are LNHNV and YYDKDF (reference sequence). V gave up 0 bases and J gave up 2 bases; unmatched junction bases: 6. A note on this clone: Its antigen is still unknown.

Use of 60 Vbeta and 13 Jbeta primers characterized the PCR. Using immunoSEQ multiplex PCR, the repertoire was profiled, and TCRdb retains in-frame clones only, with some absent. The sample includes around 44,000 clones. Study-level findings and limits: Altogether, 164 TCR beta chains were recorded as cytomegalovirus-associated.

The sample taken for sequencing was PBMCs. The receptor was isolated from a male donor in good health and CMV-seropositive. The chain recombines TRBV15 with TRBJ1-2, with 7 bases fitting TRBD1. CDR3 sequence (DNA): TGTGCCACCAGCAGAGATCTGGAGGGGGCGAACTATGGCTACACCTTC. Translated, it gives CATSRDLEGANYGYTF.